This T cell receptor beta chain was documented in a study of blood T cells in healthy people across ages. Germline values: CDR1 SEHNR, CDR2 FQNEAQ (reference sequence). The CDR3 has 17 amino acids. The V and J ends lost 3 bases and 0 bases respectively, with 15 bases between them. A J-beta primer mix and a sample-barcoded 5' primer were used in a second PCR of about 7 to 12 cycles. In TCRdb, the 5' RACE reads were re-called with MiXCR into one record per CDR3 protein. The sample lists more than 1.4 million distinct CDR3 sequences, around two fifths occurring once. This chain connects TRBV7-9 to TRBJ2-1; D possibly corresponds to TRBD2 (5 bases). Sequences were obtained from blood. This sequence originates from a woman aged 18-35 years in good health. CDR3 in amino acids: CASSLWTLSFSYNEQFF. The CDR3 coding sequence is TGTGCCAGCAGCTTGTGGACTCTCTCGTTCTCCTACAATGAGCAGTTCTTC.